What follows are 24 T cell receptor beta chains derived from one specimen sequenced in a study of cytomegalovirus exposure and HLA in healthy donors. The PCR made use of 60 Vbeta and 13 Jbeta primers. Sequenced by immunoSEQ multiplex PCR; TCRdb stores in-frame clones only, minus some. This sample's table has about 210,000 clones. Source material: PBMCs. The origin of the receptors is a woman aged 30 to 39 in good health and CMV-seropositive.

This chain joins TRBV6-6 and TRBJ2-7; no clear D. From germline, CDR1 is MNHNY and CDR2 SVGAGI (reference sequence). Between the trimmed V and J ends, which lost 9 bases and 3 bases, there was a span of 21 bases. This CDR3 contains 15 residues. The CDR3 DNA follows: TGTGCCAGTTACCAGACGGCATCACAGAACTACGAGCAGTACTTC. The encoded protein is CASYQTASQNYEQYF.

The DNA of the CDR3 is TGCGCCAGCAGCTATCCAGCGGGAGAAACCCACAATGAGCAGTTCTTC. Protein product: CASSYPAGETHNEQFF. The chain combines TRBV5-1 with TRBJ2-1, with TRBD2 identical over 8 bases. The CDR3 runs to 16 residues. The V segment lost 3 bases and the J segment 5 bases; nucleotides outside the gene matches: 10. From germline, CDR1 is SGHRS and CDR2 YFSETQ.

CDR3 sequence: CASSLGGAGSSSYGYTF. The CDR3 DNA sequence: TGTGCCAGCAGCTTGGGTGGGGCAGGTTCGTCGAGCTATGGCTACACCTTC. This sequence joins TRBV5-4 and TRBJ1-2; TRBD1 might be the D (5 bases). Trimming removed 0 bases at V and 4 bases at J, with 19 bases between. This CDR3 contains 17 residues. Germline CDR1 reads SGHNT; CDR2 reads YYREEE (reference sequence).

This sequence joins TRBV9 and TRBJ2-2; D is possibly TRBD1 (5 bases). Germline CDR1 SGDLS, CDR2 YYNGEE. This CDR3 spans 12 amino acids. The ends were cut back, 5 bases at V and 8 bases at J, with 10 bases in the middle. DNA for the CDR3: TGTGCCAGCAGTCGTAAGGGGGGGGAGCTGTTTTTT. Residues: CASSRKGGELFF.

The CDR3 DNA is TGCGCCAGCAGCCGACGGACTAGCGGGGGGGCCGATGAGCAGTTCTTC. This gives the protein CASSRRTSGGADEQFF. The gene calls are TRBV5-1 and TRBJ2-1, with 15 nucleotides matching TRBD2. CDR3 length: 16 residues. Germline values: CDR1 SGHRS, CDR2 YFSETQ. V was clipped by 4 bases and J by 8 bases; unmatched bases: 7.

This chain joins TRBV10-1 and TRBJ2-4; D might be TRBD2 (6 bases). Germline assignment: CDR1 WNHNN and CDR2 SYGVQD (reference sequence). This CDR3 region has 14 residues. Trimming took off 6 bases at V and 8 bases at J, with 17 bases between the two ends. The CDR3 protein is CASRRTGVVDIQYF. The CDR3 bases are TGCGCCAGCAGGCGGACGGGAGTGGTGGACATTCAGTACTTC.

V gene TRBV15 combines with J gene TRBJ2-3, with 10 bases that match TRBD1. With V trimmed by 4 bases and J by 4 bases, 8 bases remained unmatched. CDR3 length: 16 residues. Germline CDR1 reads LNHNV; CDR2 reads YYDKDF (reference sequence). The CDR3 nucleotides read TGTGCCACCAGCAAAGAACCGGGACAGGGGCCAGATACGCAGTATTTT. The encoded protein is CATSKEPGQGPDTQYF. Variable domain in full (rest from reference TRBV15 and TRBJ2-3): DAMVIQNPRYQVTQFGKPVTLSCSQTLNHNVMYWYQQKSSQAPKLLFHYYDKDFNNEADTPDNFQSRRPNTSFCFLDIRSPGLGDTAMYLCATSKEPGQGPDTQYFGPGTRLTVL.

This chain uses TRBV4-2 with TRBJ2-3, with TRBD2 matching 7 bases. The junction had 11 bases not matched to a gene; V was cut back by 5 bases and J by 0 bases. Germline V gene lookup returns CDR1 LGHNA and CDR2 YNFKEQ. The CDR3 extends over 17 amino acids. In DNA form, the CDR3 reads TGTGCCAGCAGCGATCCGCTAGCGGACCATAGCACAGATACGCAGTATTTT. This gives the protein CASSDPLADHSTDTQYF.

This sequence joins TRBV7-6 and TRBJ2-3, with TRBD2 identical over 8 bases. CDR1 and CDR2 from the germline V gene are SGHVS and FNYEAQ. The ends lost 1 base at V and 6 bases at J; junction bases unmatched: 9. The CDR3 loop spans 16 amino acids. CDR3 nucleotide sequence: TGTGCCAGCAGCTTAGATTCCGGGGGGGCATTGGATACGCAGTATTTT. The encoded protein is CASSLDSGGALDTQYF.

This chain connects TRBV27 to TRBJ2-1; maybe TRBD2 (6 bases). CDR1 and CDR2 from the germline V gene are MNHEY and SMNVEV (reference sequence). The CDR3 covers 15 residues. V was clipped by 3 bases and J by 4 bases, with 13 bases between them. The chain's CDR3 is CASSFSGDTYNEQFF. CDR3 coding DNA: TGTGCCAGCAGTTTTTCGGGAGATACTTACAATGAGCAGTTCTTC.

The CDR3 here is CASSLLNTQYF. CDR3 nucleotide sequence: TGTGCCAGCAGCCTTCTAAATACGCAGTATTTT. This chain links TRBV13 with TRBJ2-3; no clear D. The V gene lost 5 bases and the J gene lost 7 bases, with 7 bases spanning the gap. Germline-derived CDR1 and CDR2 are PRHDT and FYEKMQ (reference sequence). This CDR3 region has 11 residues.

The chain has TRBV27 and TRBJ2-2, with 7 bases fitting TRBD1. Trimming took 6 bases from V and 3 from J; bases not matched to a gene: 7. Germline loops: CDR1 MNHEY, CDR2 SMNVEV (reference sequence). The length of the CDR3 is 15 residues. CDR3 nucleotide sequence: TGTGCCAGCAGCACCGGACAGGACCACACCGGGGAGCTGTTTTTT. Amino acids: CASSTGQDHTGELFF.

This rearrangement joins TRBV6-6 to TRBJ2-1; 7 bases are a match to TRBD1. The CDR3 runs 15 residues. Trimming at V came to 2 bases and at J to 4 bases, leaving 5 bases not matched to a gene. Germline loops: CDR1 MNHNY, CDR2 SVGAGI (reference sequence). CDR3 coding DNA: TGTGCCAGCAGTTACGTGGGACAGCGGTACAATGAGCAGTTCTTC. It codes for CASSYVGQRYNEQFF.

V usage is TRBV9 and J usage is TRBJ2-7, with D perhaps matching TRBD2 (5 bases). Trimming cost V 0 bases and J 6 bases, with 10 bases left between them. CDR3 length: 13 amino acids. Germline loops: CDR1 SGDLS, CDR2 YYNGEE. The CDR3 reads CASSVGSSSEQYF. DNA for the CDR3: TGTGCCAGCAGCGTAGGATCTAGCTCCGAGCAGTACTTC.

V gene TRBV5-5 combines with J gene TRBJ1-3; TRBD1 is a possible D gene (6 bases). Germline CDR1 is SGHKS and CDR2 is YYEKEE (reference sequence). This CDR3 is built from 14 residues. Trimming removed 4 bases at V and 3 bases at J, with 11 bases between. CDR3 DNA sequence: TGTGCCAGCAGCCTCAGGGGTATTGGAAACACCATATATTTT. Amino acids: CASSLRGIGNTIYF.

This chain connects TRBV6-1 to TRBJ2-5; D is unclear. The DNA end favors TRBJ2-7, so the J call may be wrong. This CDR3 spans 15 amino acids. Germline assignment: CDR1 MNHNS and CDR2 SASEGT. CDR3 amino acids: CASSEAPSRRHEQYF. In nucleotides, the CDR3 is TGTGCCAGCAGTGAAGCGCCGTCTAGACGCCACGAGCAGTACTTC.

The rearrangement joins TRBV28 to TRBJ1-1, with unresolved D. Germline-derived CDR1 and CDR2 are MDHEN and SYDVKM. V was pared by 6 bases and J by 1 base, with 12 bases between. The CDR3 has 14 amino acids. The CDR3 DNA is TGTGCCAGCAGGAAACCCCCGGGGAACACTGAAGCTTTCTTT. This codes for CASRKPPGNTEAFF.

CDR3 in amino acids: CASSPGQLNSPLHF. The DNA for the CDR3 is TGCGCCAGCAGCCCCGGACAGCTTAATTCACCCCTCCACTTT. The J gene is TRBJ1-6, the V gene TRBV4-1, with a possible D match to TRBD1 (6 bases). Germline-derived CDR1 and CDR2 are MGHRA and YSYEKL. The CDR3 contains 14 residues. Trimming cost V 4 bases and J 6 bases, with 10 bases left between them.

The chain uses TRBV7-8 and TRBJ2-5, with 11 bases fitting TRBD2. This CDR3 is 16 amino acids long. In germline, CDR1 is SGHVS, CDR2 FQNEAQ. Trimming took 1 base from V and 4 from J; bases not matched to a gene: 5. The CDR3, as DNA: TGTGCCAGCAGCTTAGTAGCGGGAGGGCAGGGAGAGACCCAGTACTTC. Translated, it gives CASSLVAGGQGETQYF.

The rearrangement uses TRBV28 and TRBJ2-5; 8 bases match TRBD2. The trim removed 5 bases at V and 4 bases at J, leaving 9 bases unmatched. The germline CDR1 and CDR2 sequences are MDHEN and SYDVKM. The CDR3 totals 15 residues. CDR3 DNA: TGTGCCAGCAGTAACAACGGGGGGGCGCGAGAGACCCAGTACTTC. Translated: CASSNNGGARETQYF.

The chain joins TRBV4-2 to TRBJ1-3; TRBD1 matches 7 bases. Germline lookup yields CDR1 LGHNA and CDR2 YNFKEQ. The V segment lost 6 bases and the J segment 3 bases; nucleotides outside the gene matches: 8. The CDR3 loop spans 15 amino acids. The CDR3 is CASRTGTFRGNTIYF. In nucleotides, the CDR3 is TGTGCCAGCAGGACAGGGACGTTTCGTGGAAACACCATATATTTT.

The chain joins TRBV29-1 to TRBJ2-3; 8 bases map to TRBD2. The CDR3 spans 15 residues. Germline V lookup: CDR1 SQVTM, CDR2 ANQGSEA. Trimming at V came to 3 bases and at J to 2 bases, leaving 7 bases not matched to a gene. This CDR3 reads CSVEILAEHTDTQYF. CDR3 nucleotide sequence: TGCAGCGTTGAGATACTAGCGGAACACACAGATACGCAGTATTTT.

The V gene is TRBV19, the J gene TRBJ1-2, with TRBD1 as a possible D gene (5 bases). Germline loops: CDR1 LNHDA, CDR2 SQIVND (reference sequence). The V end was cut by 8 bases, the J end by 3 bases, with 16 bases between. This CDR3 contains 14 residues. The CDR3 loop reads CASRSQGTDYGYTF. The CDR3 bases are TGTGCCAGTCGATCTCAGGGAACGGACTATGGCTACACCTTC.

The chain employs TRBV19 and TRBJ1-1; TRBD1 agrees at 9 bases. The CDR3 extends over 15 amino acids. V shed 7 bases, J shed 9 bases, and the junction held 15 bases outside the gene matches. The germline V gene has CDR1 LNHDA and CDR2 SQIVND (reference sequence). CDR3 loop: CASTPSPGQGTKAFF. The DNA for the CDR3 is TGTGCCAGTACTCCATCGCCTGGACAGGGGACTAAAGCTTTCTTT. Variable domain in full (rest from reference TRBV19 and TRBJ1-1): DGGITQSPKYLFRKEGQNVTLSCEQNLNHDAMYWYRQDPGQGLRLIYYSQIVNDFQKGDIAEGYSVSREKKESFPLTVTSAQKNPTAFYLCASTPSPGQGTKAFFGQGTRLTVV.